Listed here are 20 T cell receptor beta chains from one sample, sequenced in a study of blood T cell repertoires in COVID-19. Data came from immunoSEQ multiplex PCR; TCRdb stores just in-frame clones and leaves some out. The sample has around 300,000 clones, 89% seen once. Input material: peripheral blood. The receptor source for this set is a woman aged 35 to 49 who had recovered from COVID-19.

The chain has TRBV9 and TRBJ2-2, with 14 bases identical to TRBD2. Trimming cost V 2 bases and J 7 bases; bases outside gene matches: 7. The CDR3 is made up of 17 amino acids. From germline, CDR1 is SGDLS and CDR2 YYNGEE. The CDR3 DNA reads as TGTGCCAGCAGCGTGACGGGACTAGCGGGAGCAGGCGGGGAGCTGTTTTTT. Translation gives CASSVTGLAGAGGELFF.

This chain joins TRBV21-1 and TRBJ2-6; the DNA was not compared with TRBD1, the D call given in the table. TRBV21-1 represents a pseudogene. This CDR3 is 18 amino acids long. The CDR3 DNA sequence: TGTGCCAGCAGCAAAGAGGGGACAGGCCGCTCTGGGGCCAACGTCCTGACTTTC. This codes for CASSKEGTGRSGANVLTF.

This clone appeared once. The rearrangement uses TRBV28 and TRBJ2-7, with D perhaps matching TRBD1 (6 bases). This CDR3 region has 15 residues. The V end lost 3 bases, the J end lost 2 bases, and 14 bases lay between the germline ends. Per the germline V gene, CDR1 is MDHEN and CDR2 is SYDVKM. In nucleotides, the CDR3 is TGTGCCAGCAGTTTGGGTCAGGGGTTTACCTACGAGCAGTACTTC. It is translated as CASSLGQGFTYEQYF. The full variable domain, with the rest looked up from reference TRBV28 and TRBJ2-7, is DVKVTQSSRYLVKRTGEKVFLECVQDMDHENMFWYRQDPGLGLRLIYFSYDVKMKEKGDIPEGYSVSREKKERFSLILESASTNQTSMYLCASSLGQGFTYEQYFGPGTRLTVT.

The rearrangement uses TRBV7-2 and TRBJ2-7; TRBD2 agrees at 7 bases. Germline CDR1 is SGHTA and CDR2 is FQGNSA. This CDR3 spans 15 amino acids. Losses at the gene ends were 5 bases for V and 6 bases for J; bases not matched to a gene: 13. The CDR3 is CASSALATVPSEQYF. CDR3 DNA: TGTGCCAGCAGCGCACTAGCGACAGTCCCCTCCGAGCAGTACTTC.

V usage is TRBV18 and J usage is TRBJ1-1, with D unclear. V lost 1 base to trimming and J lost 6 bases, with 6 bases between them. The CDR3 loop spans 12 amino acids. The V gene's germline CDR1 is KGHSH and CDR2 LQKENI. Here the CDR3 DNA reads TGTGCCAGCTCACCACGGGGAGCTGAAGCTTTCTTT. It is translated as CASSPRGAEAFF.

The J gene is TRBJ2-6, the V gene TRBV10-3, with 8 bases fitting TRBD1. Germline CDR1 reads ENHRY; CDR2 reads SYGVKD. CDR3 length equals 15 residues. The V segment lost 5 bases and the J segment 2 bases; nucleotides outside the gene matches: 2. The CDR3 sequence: CAISLQGAGANVLTF. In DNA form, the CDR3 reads TGTGCCATCAGTTTACAGGGGGCTGGGGCCAACGTCCTGACTTTC.

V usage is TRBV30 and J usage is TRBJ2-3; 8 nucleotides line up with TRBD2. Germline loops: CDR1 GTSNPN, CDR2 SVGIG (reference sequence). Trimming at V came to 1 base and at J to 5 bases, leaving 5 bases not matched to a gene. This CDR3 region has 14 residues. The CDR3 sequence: CAWSGGTSLDTQYF. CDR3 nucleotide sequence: TGTGCCTGGAGTGGGGGGACTAGTCTAGATACGCAGTATTTT.

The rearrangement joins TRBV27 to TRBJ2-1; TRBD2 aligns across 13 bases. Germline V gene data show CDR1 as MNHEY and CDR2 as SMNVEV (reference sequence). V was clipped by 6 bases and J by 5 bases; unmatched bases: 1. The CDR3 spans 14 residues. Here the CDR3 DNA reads TGTGCCAGCAGCGGACTAGCGGGAGACAATGAGCAGTTCTTC. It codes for CASSGLAGDNEQFF.

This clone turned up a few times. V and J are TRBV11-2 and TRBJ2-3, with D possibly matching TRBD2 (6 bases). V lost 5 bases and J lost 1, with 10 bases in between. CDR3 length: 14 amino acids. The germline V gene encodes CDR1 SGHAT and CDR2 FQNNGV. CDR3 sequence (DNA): TGTGCCAGCAGCCGGGGGTTGGGCACAGATACGCAGTATTTT. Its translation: CASSRGLGTDTQYF.

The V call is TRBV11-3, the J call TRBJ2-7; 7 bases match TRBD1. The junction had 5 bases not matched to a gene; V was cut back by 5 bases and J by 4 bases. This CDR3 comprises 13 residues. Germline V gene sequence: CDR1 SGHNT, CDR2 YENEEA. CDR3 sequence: CASSRGQAYEQYF. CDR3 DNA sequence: TGTGCCAGCAGCCGCGGACAGGCGTACGAGCAGTACTTC.

Here the CDR3 reads CASSSPSGTGKNYEQYF. For the CDR3, the DNA is TGTGCCAGCAGTTCTCCATCCGGGACTGGAAAGAACTACGAGCAGTACTTC. The chain employs TRBV28 and TRBJ2-7; TRBD2 might be the D (6 bases). The ends were cut back, 4 bases at V and 3 bases at J, with 22 bases in the middle. The CDR3 is made up of 17 amino acids. Germline CDR1 is MDHEN and CDR2 is SYDVKM. Supplemented by reference TRBV28 and TRBJ2-7, the full variable domain reads DVKVTQSSRYLVKRTGEKVFLECVQDMDHENMFWYRQDPGLGLRLIYFSYDVKMKEKGDIPEGYSVSREKKERFSLILESASTNQTSMYLCASSSPSGTGKNYEQYFGPGTRLTVT.

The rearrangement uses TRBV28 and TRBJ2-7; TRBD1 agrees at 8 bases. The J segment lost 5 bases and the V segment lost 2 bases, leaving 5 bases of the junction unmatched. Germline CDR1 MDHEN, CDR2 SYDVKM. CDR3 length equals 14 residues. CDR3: CASSLAQGGDEQYF. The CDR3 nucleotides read TGTGCCAGCAGTTTAGCACAGGGGGGAGACGAGCAGTACTTC.

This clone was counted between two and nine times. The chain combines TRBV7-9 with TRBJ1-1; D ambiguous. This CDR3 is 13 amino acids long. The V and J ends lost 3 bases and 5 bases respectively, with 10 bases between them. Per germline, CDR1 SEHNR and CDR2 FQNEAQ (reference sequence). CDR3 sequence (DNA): TGTGCCAGCAGCTTGGTAGGGAGGACTGAAGCTTTCTTT. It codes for CASSLVGRTEAFF.

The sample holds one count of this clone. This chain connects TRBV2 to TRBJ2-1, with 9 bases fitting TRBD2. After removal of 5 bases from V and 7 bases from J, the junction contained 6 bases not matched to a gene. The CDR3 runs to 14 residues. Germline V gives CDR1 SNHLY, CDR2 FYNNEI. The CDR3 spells CASSWSSGKNEQFF. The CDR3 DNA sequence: TGTGCCAGCAGTTGGTCTAGCGGGAAAAATGAGCAGTTCTTC.

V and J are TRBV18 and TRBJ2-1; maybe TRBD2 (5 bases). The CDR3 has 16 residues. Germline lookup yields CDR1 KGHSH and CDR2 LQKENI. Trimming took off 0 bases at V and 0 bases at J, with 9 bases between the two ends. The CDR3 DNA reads TGTGCCAGCTCACCACCAACGGGGAGCTCCTACAATGAGCAGTTCTTC. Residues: CASSPPTGSSYNEQFF.

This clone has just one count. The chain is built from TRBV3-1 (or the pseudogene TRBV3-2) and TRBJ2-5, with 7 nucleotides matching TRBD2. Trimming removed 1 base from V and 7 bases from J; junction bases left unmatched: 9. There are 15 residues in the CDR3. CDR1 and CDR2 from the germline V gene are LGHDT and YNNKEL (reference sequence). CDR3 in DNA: TGTGCCAGCAGCCAAGTGTCCGGCGGGAGTGTGACCCAGTACTTC. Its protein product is CASSQVSGGSVTQYF.

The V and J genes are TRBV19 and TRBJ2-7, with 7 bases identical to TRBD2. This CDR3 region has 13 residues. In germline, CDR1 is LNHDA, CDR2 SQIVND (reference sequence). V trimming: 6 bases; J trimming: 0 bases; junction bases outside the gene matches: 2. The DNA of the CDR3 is TGTGCCAGTAGCCGGGACTACTCCTACGAGCAGTACTTC. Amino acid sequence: CASSRDYSYEQYF.

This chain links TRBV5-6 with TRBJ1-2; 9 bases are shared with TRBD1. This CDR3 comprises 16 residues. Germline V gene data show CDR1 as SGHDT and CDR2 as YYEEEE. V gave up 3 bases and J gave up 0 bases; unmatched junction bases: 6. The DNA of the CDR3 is TGTGCCAGCAGCTCGAGACAGGGGGATTCTAACTATGGCTACACCTTC. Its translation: CASSSRQGDSNYGYTF.

The CDR3 is CSVEEGAGQPQHF. The CDR3 region has the DNA TGCAGCGTTGAAGAGGGGGCCGGGCAGCCCCAGCATTTT. This chain uses TRBV29-1 with TRBJ1-5, with D tentatively TRBD1 (6 bases). Trimming removed 0 bases from V and 7 bases from J, with 10 bases in between. CDR1 is SQVTM, CDR2 ANQGSEA, per germline. CDR3 size: 13 residues.

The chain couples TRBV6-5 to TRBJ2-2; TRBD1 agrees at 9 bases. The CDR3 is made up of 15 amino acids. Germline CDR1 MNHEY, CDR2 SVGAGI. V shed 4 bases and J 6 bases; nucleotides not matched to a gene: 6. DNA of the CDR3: TGTGCCAGCAGTTCGGGACAGGGCCTCCCCGGGGAGCTGTTTTTT. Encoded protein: CASSSGQGLPGELFF.